Following are 8 T cell receptor beta chains from one sample sequenced in a study of beta chain features in type 1 diabetes. Sequencing targeted expressed TCRB transcripts, as all isolated RNA had been reverse transcribed. Assay used: immunoSEQ multiplex PCR; TCRdb lists only in-frame clones, some missing. The table includes about 350,000 clones, roughly a fifth detected once. Sequenced input: naive CD4+ T cells from blood. These receptors were taken from a woman in her late teens or twenties in good health.

This clone has more than one count but fewer than ten. The V gene is TRBV10-3, the J gene TRBJ1-5; tentative D call: TRBD1 (6 bases). Germline V gene data show CDR1 as ENHRY and CDR2 as SYGVKD. The CDR3 loop spans 15 amino acids. Trimming removed 3 bases from V and 3 bases from J, with 12 bases in between. In nucleotides, the CDR3 is TGTGCCATCAGTGAAAGTCAGGGGCACAATCAGCCCCAGCATTTT. Residues: CAISESQGHNQPQHF.

The rearrangement joins TRBV7-6 to TRBJ2-7; 12 bases are shared with TRBD2. The germline V gene encodes CDR1 SGHVS and CDR2 FNYEAQ. The CDR3 loop spans 15 amino acids. V lost 5 bases to trimming and J lost 1 base; unmatched junction nucleotides: 3. The CDR3 DNA sequence: TGTGCCAGCAGCGTGACTAGCGGGGGTTCCTACGAGCAGTACTTC. Protein: CASSVTSGGSYEQYF.

V and J are TRBV9 and TRBJ2-3, with 12 bases aligning to TRBD2. The CDR3 runs to 14 residues. Germline CDR1 is SGDLS and CDR2 is YYNGEE. V lost 4 bases and J lost 5; bases outside the gene matches: 2. CDR3 coding DNA: TGTGCCAGCAGCCCGGGACTAGCGGGAGATACGCAGTATTTT. The encoded protein is CASSPGLAGDTQYF.

The chain employs TRBV6-6 and TRBJ2-2, with TRBD1 matching 9 bases. The germline gives CDR1 MNHNY, CDR2 SVGAGI (reference sequence). This CDR3 has 15 residues. V dropped 5 bases and J dropped 2; count of bases not matched to a gene: 3. The CDR3 sequence: CASSTTGGNTGELFF. For the CDR3, the DNA is TGTGCCAGCAGTACAACAGGGGGCAACACCGGGGAGCTGTTTTTT.

This chain uses TRBV2 with TRBJ2-1; 7 bases are shared with TRBD2. The CDR3 has 14 residues. Germline CDR1 is SNHLY and CDR2 is FYNNEI. Trimming at V came to 9 bases and at J to 2 bases, leaving 7 bases not matched to a gene. The CDR3: CASGAGLTYNEQFF. The CDR3, as DNA: TGTGCCAGTGGGGCGGGACTAACCTACAATGAGCAGTTCTTC.

This clone was picked up a small number of times. The genes are TRBV19 and TRBJ2-1, with unresolved D. The CDR3 runs 15 residues. Between the trimmed V and J ends, which lost 6 bases and 1 base, there was a span of 13 bases. Germline V gene sequence: CDR1 LNHDA, CDR2 SQIVND (reference sequence). DNA for the CDR3: TGTGCCAGTAGAACCGACGGGTCGTCCTACAATGAGCAGTTCTTC. It translates to CASRTDGSSYNEQFF.

This clone showed up just a few times. This sequence joins TRBV19 and TRBJ1-5; D gene unclear. This CDR3 is built from 14 residues. Trimming took off 2 bases at V and 0 bases at J, with 5 bases between the two ends. CDR1 is LNHDA, CDR2 SQIVND, per germline (reference sequence). CDR3 DNA sequence: TGTGCCAGTAGTATACACAGTAGCAATCAGCCCCAGCATTTT. Its translation is CASSIHSSNQPQHF.

This rearrangement joins TRBV5-1 to TRBJ1-2; D is unresolved. The CDR3 totals 14 residues. From germline, CDR1 is SGHRS and CDR2 YFSETQ. Trimming removed 4 bases at V and 4 bases at J, with 14 bases between. The CDR3 nucleotides are TGCGCCAGCAGCCTGAGTCCCGAAGCCTATGGCTACACCTTC. It yields the protein CASSLSPEAYGYTF. Drawing the rest from reference TRBV5-1 and TRBJ1-2, the complete variable domain is KAGVTQTPRYLIKTRGQQVTLSCSPISGHRSVSWYQQTPGQGLQFLFEYFSETQRNKGNFPGRFSGRQFSNSRSEMNVSTLELGDSALYLCASSLSPEAYGYTFGSGTRLTVV.